The entry below describes one T cell receptor (beta chain). Its antigen is still unknown. CDR3 size: 13 residues. Between the trimmed V and J ends, which lost 1 base and 8 bases, there was a span of 11 bases. Per germline, CDR1 SGHAT and CDR2 FQNNGV. This sample was taken from a study of shared clonotypes between healthy human individuals. About the research overall: The plates for each donor numbered three CD4 naive, three CD4 memory, two CD8 naive and one CD8 memory. General study findings and limits: When naive CD4 clonotypes were compared across a few donors, approximately 5% were shared. It was the non-shared clonotypes that had lower generation probabilities than clonotypes shared by all four donors.

Execution of the assay was at deep level. Clones were sequenced by immunoSEQ multiplex PCR, and TCRdb holds only the in-frame ones, with some missing. The sample records around 2.5 million clones, 93% being singletons. Sequences were obtained from naive CD4+ T cells from PBMCs. Subset described: CD45RA+ positively selected. This sequence originates from a man younger than 30 in good health. Some clones in this sample may be carry-over from other donors' samples. This sequence joins TRBV11-2 and TRBJ1-2; D unresolved. CDR3 protein: CASSLAAVKGYTF. DNA for the CDR3: TGTGCCAGCAGCTTAGCGGCAGTAAAGGGCTACACCTTC.